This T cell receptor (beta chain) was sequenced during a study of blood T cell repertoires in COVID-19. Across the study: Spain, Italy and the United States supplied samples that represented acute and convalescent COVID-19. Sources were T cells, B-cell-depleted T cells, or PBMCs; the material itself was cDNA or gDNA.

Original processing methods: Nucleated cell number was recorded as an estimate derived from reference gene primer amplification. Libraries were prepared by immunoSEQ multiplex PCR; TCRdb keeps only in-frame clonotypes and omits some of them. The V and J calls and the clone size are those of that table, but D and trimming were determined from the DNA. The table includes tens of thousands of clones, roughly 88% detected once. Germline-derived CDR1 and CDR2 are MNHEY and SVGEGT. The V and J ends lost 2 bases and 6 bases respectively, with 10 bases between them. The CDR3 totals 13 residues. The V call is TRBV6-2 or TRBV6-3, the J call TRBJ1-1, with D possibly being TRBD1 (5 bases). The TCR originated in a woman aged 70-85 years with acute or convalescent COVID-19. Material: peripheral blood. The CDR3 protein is CASSYGLGAEAFF. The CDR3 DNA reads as TGTGCCAGCAGTTACGGCCTAGGGGCTGAAGCTTTCTTT.